The T cell receptor (beta chain) under discussion was sequenced for a study of cytotoxic CD8 clonotypes in ibrutinib-treated CLL. The intended depth for sequencing was 1 in 200,000 to 1 in 1 million T cells. TCRdb's table, derived via immunoSEQ multiplex PCR, lists solely in-frame clones and lacks some. Of almost 250,000 clones listed, under 75% are singletons. Study-level points and caveats: Researchers report that baseline clonality outpaced age-matched healthy donors and tracked circulating CD8+ T-cell counts.

This CDR3 is built from 18 residues. CDR1 and CDR2 (germline): KGHSH, LQKENI. V trimming: 3 bases; J trimming: 1 base; junction bases outside the gene matches: 12. This clone was observed a few times. Its antigen remains unidentified. The receptor was derived from a human donor with chronic lymphocytic leukemia. The material sequenced was PBMCs, taken after 24 months of ibrutinib treatment. The chain combines TRBV18 with TRBJ1-2; 9 bases agree with TRBD1. The CDR3 DNA follows: TGTGCCAGCTCACCTTTTGAAGGACAGGGGCTCTTTAACTATGGCTACACCTTC. This gives the protein CASSPFEGQGLFNYGYTF.